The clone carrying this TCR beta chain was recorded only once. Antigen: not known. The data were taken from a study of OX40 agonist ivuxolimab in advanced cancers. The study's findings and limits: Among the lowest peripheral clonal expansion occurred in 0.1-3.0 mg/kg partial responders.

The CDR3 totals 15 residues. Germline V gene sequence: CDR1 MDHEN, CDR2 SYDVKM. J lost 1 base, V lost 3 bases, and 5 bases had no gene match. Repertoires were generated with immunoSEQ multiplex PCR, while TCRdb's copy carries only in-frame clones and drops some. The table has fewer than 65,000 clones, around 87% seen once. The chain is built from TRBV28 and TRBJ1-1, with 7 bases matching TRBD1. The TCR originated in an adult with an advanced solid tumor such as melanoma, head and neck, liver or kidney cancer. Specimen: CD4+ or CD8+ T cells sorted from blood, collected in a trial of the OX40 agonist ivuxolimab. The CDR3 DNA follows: TGTGCCAGCAGTTTTTGGGAGGGGGCGAACACTGAAGCTTTCTTT. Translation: CASSFWEGANTEAFF. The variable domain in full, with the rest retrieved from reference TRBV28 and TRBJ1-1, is DVKVTQSSRYLVKRTGEKVFLECVQDMDHENMFWYRQDPGLGLRLIYFSYDVKMKEKGDIPEGYSVSREKKERFSLILESASTNQTSMYLCASSFWEGANTEAFFGQGTRLTVV.